This T cell receptor beta chain was found in a study of metastatic and nonmetastatic thyroid tumors. Study overall: The comparison covered peripheral blood and tumor or nodule tissue in malignant and benign thyroid patients.

Methods used by the authors: Variation in CDR3 across clinicopathological groups served as the basis for constructing a distant-metastasis classifier in papillary thyroid cancer. TCRdb reassembled clones from the PCR reads with MiXCR. For this entry, the V and J calls and clone size follow TCRdb and not the study's own pipeline. The sample yields about 20,000 clones, around 16% seen once. Patients had received no treatment of any kind before thyroid surgery. This clonotype originated in a female donor with papillary thyroid cancer or a benign thyroid nodule (not recorded which). Some clones in this sample may be carry-over from other donors' samples. The sequenced sample consisted of tumor tissue.

The CDR3 loop reads CASIPEDRVKGQPQHF. CDR3 DNA sequence: TGTGCCAGTATCCCTGAGGACAGGGTAAAGGGTCAGCCCCAGCATTTT. This rearrangement joins TRBV19 to TRBJ1-5; 8 bases match TRBD1. The CDR3 is 16 amino acids. V lost 7 bases and J lost 6; bases outside the gene matches: 14. CDR1 is LNHDA and CDR2 is SQIVND in the germline V gene (reference sequence).